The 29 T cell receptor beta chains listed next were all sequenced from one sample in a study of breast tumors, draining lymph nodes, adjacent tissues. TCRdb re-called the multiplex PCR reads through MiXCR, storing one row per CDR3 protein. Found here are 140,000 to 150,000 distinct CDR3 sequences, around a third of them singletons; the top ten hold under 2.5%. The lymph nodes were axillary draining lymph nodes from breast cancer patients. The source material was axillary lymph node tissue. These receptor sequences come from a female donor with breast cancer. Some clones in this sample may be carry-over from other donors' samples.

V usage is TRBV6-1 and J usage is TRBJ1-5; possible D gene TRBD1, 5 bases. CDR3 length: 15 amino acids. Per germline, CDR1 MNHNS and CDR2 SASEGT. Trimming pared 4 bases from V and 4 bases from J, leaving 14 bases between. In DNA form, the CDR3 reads TGTGCCAGCAGTGGGGGCCTCGGATCTAATCAGCCCCAGCATTTT. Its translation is CASSGGLGSNQPQHF.

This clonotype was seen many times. DNA of the CDR3: TGCAGTGCTTCTAGCGGGGGGGCCGGAGATACGCAGTATTTT. Residues: CSASSGGAGDTQYF. The rearrangement joins TRBV20-1 to TRBJ2-3; 12 nucleotides line up with TRBD2. This CDR3 comprises 14 residues. The germline V gene has CDR1 DFQATT and CDR2 SNEGSKA (reference sequence). The ends lost 5 bases at V and 5 bases at J; junction bases unmatched: 5.

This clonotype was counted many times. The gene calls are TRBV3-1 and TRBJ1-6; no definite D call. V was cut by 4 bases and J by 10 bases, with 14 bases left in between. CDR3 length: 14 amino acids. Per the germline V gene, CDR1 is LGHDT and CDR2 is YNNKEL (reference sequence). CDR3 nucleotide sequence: TGTGCCAGCAGCCCGCAGCCTAGTAGGTCACCCCTCCACTTT. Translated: CASSPQPSRSPLHF.

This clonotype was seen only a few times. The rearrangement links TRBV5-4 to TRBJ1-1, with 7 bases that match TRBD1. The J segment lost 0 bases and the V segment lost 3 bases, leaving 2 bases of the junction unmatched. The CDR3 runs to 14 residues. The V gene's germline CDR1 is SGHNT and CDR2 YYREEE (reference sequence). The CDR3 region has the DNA TGTGCCAGCAGCTCCACAGGGGTGAACACTGAAGCTTTCTTT. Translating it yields CASSSTGVNTEAFF.

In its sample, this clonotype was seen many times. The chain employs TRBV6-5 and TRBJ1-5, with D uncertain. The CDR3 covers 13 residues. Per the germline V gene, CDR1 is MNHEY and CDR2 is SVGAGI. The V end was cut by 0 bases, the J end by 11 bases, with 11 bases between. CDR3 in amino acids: CASSYSTSGAQHF. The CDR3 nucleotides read TGTGCCAGCAGTTACTCTACCAGTGGGGCCCAGCATTTT.

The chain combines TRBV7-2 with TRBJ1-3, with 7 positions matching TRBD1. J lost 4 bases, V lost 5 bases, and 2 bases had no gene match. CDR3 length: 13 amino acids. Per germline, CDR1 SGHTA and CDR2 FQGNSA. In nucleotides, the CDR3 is TGTGCCAGCAGCAGACAGGGAGGAAACACCATATATTTT. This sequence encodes CASSRQGGNTIYF.

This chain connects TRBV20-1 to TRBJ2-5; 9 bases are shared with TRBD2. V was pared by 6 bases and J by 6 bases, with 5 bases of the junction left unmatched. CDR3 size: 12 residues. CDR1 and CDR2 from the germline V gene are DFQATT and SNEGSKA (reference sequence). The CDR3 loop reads CSARSGGQTQYF. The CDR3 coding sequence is TGCAGTGCACGAAGCGGGGGGCAGACCCAGTACTTC.

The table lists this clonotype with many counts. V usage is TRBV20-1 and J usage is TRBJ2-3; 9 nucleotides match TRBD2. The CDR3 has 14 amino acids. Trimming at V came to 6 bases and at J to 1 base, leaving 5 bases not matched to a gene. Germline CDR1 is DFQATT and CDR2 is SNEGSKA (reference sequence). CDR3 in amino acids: CSAGRGGRTDTQYF. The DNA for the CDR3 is TGCAGTGCCGGGCGGGGGGGCCGCACAGATACGCAGTATTTT.

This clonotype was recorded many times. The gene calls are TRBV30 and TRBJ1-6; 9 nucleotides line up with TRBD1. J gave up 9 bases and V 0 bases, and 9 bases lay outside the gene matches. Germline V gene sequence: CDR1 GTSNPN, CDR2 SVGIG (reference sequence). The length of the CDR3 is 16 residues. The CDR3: CAWSVSRTGVGSPLHF. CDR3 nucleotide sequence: TGTGCCTGGAGTGTGTCTCGGACAGGGGTAGGTTCACCCCTCCACTTT.

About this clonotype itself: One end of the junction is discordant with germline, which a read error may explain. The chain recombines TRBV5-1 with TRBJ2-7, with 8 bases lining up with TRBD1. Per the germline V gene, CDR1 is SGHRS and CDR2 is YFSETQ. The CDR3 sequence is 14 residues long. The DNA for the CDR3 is TGCGCCAGCAGATTGGGGACAGGATACTACGAGCAGTACTTC. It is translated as CASRLGTGYYEQYF.

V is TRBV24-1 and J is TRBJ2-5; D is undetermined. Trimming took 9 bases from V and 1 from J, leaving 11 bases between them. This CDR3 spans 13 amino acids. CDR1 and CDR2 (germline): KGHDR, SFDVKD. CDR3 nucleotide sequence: TGTGCCACCTCAGATGGGGTCCAAGAGACCCAGTACTTC. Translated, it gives CATSDGVQETQYF.

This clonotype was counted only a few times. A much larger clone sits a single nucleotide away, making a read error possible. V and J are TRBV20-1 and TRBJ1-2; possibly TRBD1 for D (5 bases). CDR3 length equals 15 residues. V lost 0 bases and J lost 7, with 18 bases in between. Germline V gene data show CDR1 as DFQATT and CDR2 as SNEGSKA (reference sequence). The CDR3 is CSARDWGRVPSGYTF. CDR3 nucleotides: TGCAGTGCTAGAGATTGGGGCAGGGTGCCCTCTGGCTACACCTTC.

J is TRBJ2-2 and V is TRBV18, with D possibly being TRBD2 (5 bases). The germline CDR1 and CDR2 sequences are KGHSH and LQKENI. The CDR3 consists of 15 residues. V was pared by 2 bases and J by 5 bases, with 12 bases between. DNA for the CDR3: TGTGCCAGCTCACCAGCGGGTTTTAGTACCGGGGAGCTGTTTTTT. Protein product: CASSPAGFSTGELFF.

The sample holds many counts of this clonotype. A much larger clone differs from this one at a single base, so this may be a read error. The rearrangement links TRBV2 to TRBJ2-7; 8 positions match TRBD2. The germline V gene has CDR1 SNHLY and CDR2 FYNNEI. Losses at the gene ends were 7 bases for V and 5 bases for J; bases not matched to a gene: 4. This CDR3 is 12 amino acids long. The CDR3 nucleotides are TGTGCCAGCAAGATCGGGAGGGACGAGCAGTACTTC. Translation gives CASKIGRDEQYF.

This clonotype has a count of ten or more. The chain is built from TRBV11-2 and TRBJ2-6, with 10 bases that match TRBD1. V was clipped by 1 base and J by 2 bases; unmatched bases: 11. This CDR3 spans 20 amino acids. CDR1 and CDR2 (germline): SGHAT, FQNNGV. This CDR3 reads CASSLAGTGAPQAGANVLTF. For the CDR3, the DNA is TGTGCCAGCAGCTTAGCCGGGACAGGGGCCCCCCAGGCTGGGGCCAACGTCCTGACTTTC.

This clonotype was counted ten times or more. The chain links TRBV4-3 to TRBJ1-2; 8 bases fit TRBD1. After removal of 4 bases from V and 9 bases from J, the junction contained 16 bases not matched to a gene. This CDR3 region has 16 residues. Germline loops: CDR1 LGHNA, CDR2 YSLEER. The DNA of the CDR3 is TGCGCCAGCAGCCGGGGCTGGACAGGGTCCATGGAGAGCTACACCTTC. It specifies CASSRGWTGSMESYTF.

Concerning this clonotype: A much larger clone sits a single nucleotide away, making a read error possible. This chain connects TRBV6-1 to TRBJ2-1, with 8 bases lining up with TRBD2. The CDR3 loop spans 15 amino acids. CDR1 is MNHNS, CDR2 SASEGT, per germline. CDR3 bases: TGTGTCAGCAGTTCCACCCGGACTAGCAGCAATGAGCAGTTCTTC. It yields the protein CVSSSTRTSSNEQFF.

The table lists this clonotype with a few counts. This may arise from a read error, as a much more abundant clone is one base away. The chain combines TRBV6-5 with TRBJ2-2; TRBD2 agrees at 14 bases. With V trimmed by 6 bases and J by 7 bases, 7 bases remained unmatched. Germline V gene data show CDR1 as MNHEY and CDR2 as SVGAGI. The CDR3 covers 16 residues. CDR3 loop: CASSKAGLAGGGELFF. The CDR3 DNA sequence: TGTGCCAGCAGCAAGGCCGGACTAGCGGGGGGCGGGGAGCTGTTTTTT.

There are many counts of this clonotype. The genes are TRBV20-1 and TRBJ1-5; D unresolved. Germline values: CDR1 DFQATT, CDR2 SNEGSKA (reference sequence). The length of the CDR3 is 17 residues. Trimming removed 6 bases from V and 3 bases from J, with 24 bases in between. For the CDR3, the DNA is TGCAGTGCAATAAGGAACTTGGCTCGACTCCCCAATCAGCCCCAGCATTTT. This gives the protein CSAIRNLARLPNQPQHF.

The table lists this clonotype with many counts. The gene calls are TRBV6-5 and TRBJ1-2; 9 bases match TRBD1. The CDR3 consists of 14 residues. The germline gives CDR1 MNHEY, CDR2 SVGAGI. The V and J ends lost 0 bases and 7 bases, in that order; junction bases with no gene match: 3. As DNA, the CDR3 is TGTGCCAGCAGTTACTCCGGGACAGGGTTTGGCTACACCTTC. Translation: CASSYSGTGFGYTF.

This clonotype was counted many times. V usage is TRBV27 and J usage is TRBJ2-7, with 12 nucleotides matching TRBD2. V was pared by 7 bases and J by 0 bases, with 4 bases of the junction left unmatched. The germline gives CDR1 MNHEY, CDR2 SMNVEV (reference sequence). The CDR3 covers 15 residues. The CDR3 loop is CASIRLAGASYEQYF. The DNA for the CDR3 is TGTGCCAGCATTAGACTAGCGGGGGCCTCCTACGAGCAGTACTTC.

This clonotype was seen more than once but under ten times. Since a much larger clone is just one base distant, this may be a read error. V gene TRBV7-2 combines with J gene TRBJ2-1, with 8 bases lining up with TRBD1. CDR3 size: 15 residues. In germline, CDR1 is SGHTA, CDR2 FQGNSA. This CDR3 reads CASSTGSGGYNEQLF. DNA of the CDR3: TGTGCCAGCAGCACCGGCTCAGGGGGCTACAATGAGCAGCTCTTC.

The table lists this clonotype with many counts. The DNA for the CDR3 is TGCGCCAGCAGCCAAGGTGGTCATTACATTCAGTACTTC. It encodes CASSQGGHYIQYF. V and J are TRBV4-1 and TRBJ2-4, with no clear D. The CDR3 consists of 13 residues. Between the trimmed V and J ends, which lost 1 base and 8 bases, there was a span of 9 bases. Germline lookup yields CDR1 MGHRA and CDR2 YSYEKL.

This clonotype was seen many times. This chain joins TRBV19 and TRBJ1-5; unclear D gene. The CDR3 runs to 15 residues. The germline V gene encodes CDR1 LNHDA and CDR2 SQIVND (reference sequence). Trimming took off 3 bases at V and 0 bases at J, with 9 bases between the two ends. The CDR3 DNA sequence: TGTGCCAGTAGTATCCTGACGGATAGCAATCAGCCCCAGCATTTT. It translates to CASSILTDSNQPQHF.

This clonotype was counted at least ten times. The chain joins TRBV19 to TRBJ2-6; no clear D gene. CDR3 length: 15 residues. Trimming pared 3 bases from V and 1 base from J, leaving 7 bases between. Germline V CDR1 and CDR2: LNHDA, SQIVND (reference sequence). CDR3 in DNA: TGTGCCAGTAGTATGTTAGGGTCTGGGGCCAACGTCCTGACTTTC. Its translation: CASSMLGSGANVLTF.

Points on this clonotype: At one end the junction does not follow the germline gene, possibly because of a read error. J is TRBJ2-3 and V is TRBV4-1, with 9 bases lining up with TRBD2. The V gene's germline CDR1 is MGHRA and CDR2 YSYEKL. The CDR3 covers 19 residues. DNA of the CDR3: TGCGCCAACAGCCAAGACCCACCCCTGACTAGCGGATACACGGATACGCAGTATTTT. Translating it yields CANSQDPPLTSGYTDTQYF.

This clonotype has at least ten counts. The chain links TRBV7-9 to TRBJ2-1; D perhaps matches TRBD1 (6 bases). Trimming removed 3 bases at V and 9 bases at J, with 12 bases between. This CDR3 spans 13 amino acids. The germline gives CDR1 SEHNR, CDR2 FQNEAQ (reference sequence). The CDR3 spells CASSFEQGGEQFF. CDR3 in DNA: TGTGCCAGCAGCTTTGAACAGGGCGGTGAGCAGTTCTTC.

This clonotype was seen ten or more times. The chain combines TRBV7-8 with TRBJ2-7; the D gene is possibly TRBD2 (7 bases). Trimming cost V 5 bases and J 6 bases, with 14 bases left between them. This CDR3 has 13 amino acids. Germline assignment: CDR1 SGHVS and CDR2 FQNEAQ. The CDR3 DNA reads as TGTGCCAGCAGCGGGGGGGGCGCGACCGAGCAGTACGTC. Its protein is CASSGGGATEQYV.

CDR3 in DNA: TGTGCCAGCAGTTACACGCGGGCTATGGGGACTGAAGCTTTCTTT. Protein: CASSYTRAMGTEAFF. This chain links TRBV6-5 with TRBJ1-1; no reliable D call. Trimming took off 2 bases at V and 5 bases at J, with 15 bases between the two ends. This CDR3 contains 15 residues. The germline V gene encodes CDR1 MNHEY and CDR2 SVGAGI.